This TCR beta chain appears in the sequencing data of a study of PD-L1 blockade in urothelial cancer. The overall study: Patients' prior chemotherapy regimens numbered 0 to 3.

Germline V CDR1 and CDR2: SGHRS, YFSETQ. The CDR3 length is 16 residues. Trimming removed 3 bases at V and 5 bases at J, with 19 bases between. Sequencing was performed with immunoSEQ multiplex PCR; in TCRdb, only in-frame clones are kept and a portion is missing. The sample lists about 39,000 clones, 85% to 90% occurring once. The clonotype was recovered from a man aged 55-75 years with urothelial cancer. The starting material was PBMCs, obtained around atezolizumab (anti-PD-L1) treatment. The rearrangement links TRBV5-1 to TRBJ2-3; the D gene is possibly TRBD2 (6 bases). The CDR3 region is CASSSVPGLRLDTQYF. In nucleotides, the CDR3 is TGCGCCAGCAGCTCGGTTCCGGGACTCCGGTTAGATACGCAGTATTTT. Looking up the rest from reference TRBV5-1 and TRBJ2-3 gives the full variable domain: KAGVTQTPRYLIKTRGQQVTLSCSPISGHRSVSWYQQTPGQGLQFLFEYFSETQRNKGNFPGRFSGRQFSNSRSEMNVSTLELGDSALYLCASSSVPGLRLDTQYFGPGTRLTVL.